This TCR beta chain was recovered during a study of blood T cell repertoires in COVID-19. Original handling: Scientists estimated how many nucleated cells there were by amplifying reference gene primers. Some clones are missing from TCRdb's copy, which holds only in-frame ones; the method was immunoSEQ multiplex PCR. V and J calls and clone size come straight from that table; D and trimming were deduced from the DNA. Here the sample spans roughly 290,000 clones, around 85% being singletons. The CDR3 consists of 15 residues. Trimming removed 5 bases from V and 4 bases from J; junction bases left unmatched: 9. CDR1 is MNHEY, CDR2 SMNVEV, per germline (reference sequence). Individuals aged about 18 to 100 years were recruited from 24 US areas.

The sequenced sample consisted of PBMCs or T cells enriched from blood (not recorded which). The V and J genes are TRBV27 and TRBJ1-1; TRBD1 matches at 8 bases. The sequence came from a man in his thirties or forties who had recovered from COVID-19. CDR3 sequence reads: CASSPGTGGGTEAFF. The CDR3 nucleotides read TGTGCCAGCAGTCCCGGAACAGGGGGGGGCACTGAAGCTTTCTTT.